This note documents a single T cell receptor (beta chain) sequence. The CDR3 covers 13 residues. The ends were cut back, 4 bases at V and 9 bases at J, with 12 bases in the middle. CDR1 and CDR2 from the germline V gene are SNHLY and FYNNEI. Each cDNA got a UMI-containing oligo ligated at its 3' end. An equimolar mix of RC1.1 and RC1.2 primed the beta chain across TRBC1 and TRBC2. One entry per CDR3 protein, called by TCRdb with MiXCR from the UMI-ligation and nested PCR reads. Counted here are 40,000 to 50,000 distinct CDR3 sequences, 17% occurring once; the ten biggest clones make up around 43%. The sample comes from a study of quantifying T cell responses using KT2 cells. Across the study: RNA was reverse transcribed with TCR alpha and beta constant-region primers.

The source of this sequence is a human donor. The chain combines TRBV2 with TRBJ2-2; no definite D call. Sequences were obtained from PBMCs spiked with cells of the T cell clone KT2. DNA of the CDR3: TGTGCCAGCAGTGCTAGGGTCGGCTGGGAGCTGTTTTTT. Translation gives CASSARVGWELFF.